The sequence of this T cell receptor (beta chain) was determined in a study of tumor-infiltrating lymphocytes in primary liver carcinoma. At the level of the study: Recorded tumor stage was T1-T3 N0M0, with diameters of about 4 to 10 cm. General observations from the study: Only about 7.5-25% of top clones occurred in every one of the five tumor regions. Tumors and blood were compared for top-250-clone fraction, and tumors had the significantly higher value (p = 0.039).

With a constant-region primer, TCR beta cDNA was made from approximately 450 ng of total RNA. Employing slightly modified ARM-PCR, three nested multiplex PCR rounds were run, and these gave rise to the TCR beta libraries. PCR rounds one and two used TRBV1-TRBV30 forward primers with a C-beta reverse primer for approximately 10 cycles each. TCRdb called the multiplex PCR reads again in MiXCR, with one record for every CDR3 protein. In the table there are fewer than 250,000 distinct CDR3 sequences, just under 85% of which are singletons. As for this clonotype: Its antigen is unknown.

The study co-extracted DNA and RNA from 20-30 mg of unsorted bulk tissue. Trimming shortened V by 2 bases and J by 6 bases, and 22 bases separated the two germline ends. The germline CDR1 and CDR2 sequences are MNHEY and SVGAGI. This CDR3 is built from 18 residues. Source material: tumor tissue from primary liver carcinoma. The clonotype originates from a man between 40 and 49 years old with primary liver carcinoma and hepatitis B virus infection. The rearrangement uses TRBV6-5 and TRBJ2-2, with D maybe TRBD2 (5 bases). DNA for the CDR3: TGTGCCAGCAGTTACAGTCTAGTGGGAGACCCTGACCCCGGGGAGCTGTTTTTT. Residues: CASSYSLVGDPDPGELFF.